The 22 T cell receptor beta chains below come from one sample, sequenced in a study of cytomegalovirus exposure and HLA in healthy donors. It was with 60 Vbeta and 13 Jbeta primers that the PCR ran. Profiled with immunoSEQ multiplex PCR; TCRdb holds only in-frame clones, not every one. The data show over 100,000 clones, over 8% seen once. The sample taken for sequencing was PBMCs. The source of these receptors is a middle-aged man in good health and CMV-seronegative.

In this sample, this clone turned up a few times. The chain recombines TRBV4-1 with TRBJ2-7, with TRBD1 identical over 7 bases. The V segment lost 1 base and the J segment 7 bases; nucleotides outside the gene matches: 10. CDR1 is MGHRA, CDR2 YSYEKL, per germline. This CDR3 region has 15 residues. CDR3 in DNA: TGCGCCAGCAGCCAAGGCCCCGACAGGGTGGGGGAGCAGTACTTC. It specifies CASSQGPDRVGEQYF.

This clone came up a few times. The chain employs TRBV19 and TRBJ2-7; TRBD1 is a possible D gene (6 bases). Germline loops: CDR1 LNHDA, CDR2 SQIVND (reference sequence). V was clipped by 5 bases and J by 1 base, with 15 bases between them. The CDR3 totals 15 residues. Here the CDR3 reads CASSVLPGASYEQYF. As DNA, the CDR3 is TGTGCCAGTAGTGTCCTTCCAGGGGCTTCCTACGAGCAGTACTTC.

The rearrangement links TRBV5-6 to TRBJ2-7; 7 bases fit TRBD1. From germline, CDR1 is SGHDT and CDR2 YYEEEE. The CDR3 is 15 amino acids. The trim removed 4 bases at V and 0 bases at J, leaving 7 bases unmatched. The CDR3 region has the DNA TGTGCCAGCAGCCCGGACAGGCTAAGCTCCTACGAGCAGTACTTC. Protein sequence: CASSPDRLSSYEQYF.

This clone occurred a few times. V and J are TRBV5-5 and TRBJ1-1; TRBD1 might be the D (5 bases). The germline V and J ends were trimmed by 2 bases and 4 bases, with 15 bases remaining between them. The CDR3 runs to 15 residues. Germline V gives CDR1 SGHKS, CDR2 YYEKEE (reference sequence). The CDR3 here is CASSFGGNLGTEAFF. CDR3 nucleotides: TGTGCCAGCAGCTTCGGGGGGAATCTGGGCACTGAAGCTTTCTTT.

The chain uses TRBV2 and TRBJ2-7, with 10 nucleotides matching TRBD1. The length of the CDR3 is 14 residues. Germline lookup yields CDR1 SNHLY and CDR2 FYNNEI. Trimming cost V 10 bases and J 0 bases; bases outside gene matches: 6. The CDR3 loop reads CANRDRGYSYEQYF. The CDR3 nucleotides are TGTGCCAACCGGGACAGGGGTTACTCCTACGAGCAGTACTTC.

In this sample, this clone turned up a few times. The J gene is TRBJ2-2, the V gene TRBV9; 8 nucleotides match TRBD1. The CDR3 is 12 residues long. Germline V CDR1 and CDR2: SGDLS, YYNGEE. With V trimmed by 3 bases and J by 14 bases, 6 bases remained unmatched. The CDR3 loop reads CASSARTGHLFF. CDR3 sequence (DNA): TGTGCCAGCAGCGCTCGGACAGGGCATCTGTTTTTT.

This clone has just a few counts. This rearrangement joins TRBV7-2 to TRBJ1-2; weak D call: TRBD1 (5 bases). Germline V gene lookup returns CDR1 SGHTA and CDR2 FQGNSA. The CDR3 is made up of 14 amino acids. The V and J ends lost 2 bases and 9 bases respectively, with 16 bases between them. The CDR3 DNA is TGTGCCAGCAGCTTAAGGGGCCAAACGGCAAGCTACACCTTC. It specifies CASSLRGQTASYTF.

This clone was detected only a few times. The rearrangement uses TRBV9 and TRBJ1-1; maybe TRBD1 (5 bases). The CDR3 covers 13 residues. CDR1 is SGDLS, CDR2 YYNGEE, per germline. The germline V and J ends were trimmed by 3 bases and 1 base, with 7 bases remaining between them. The CDR3 loop is CASSAGQNTEAFF. The DNA of the CDR3 is TGTGCCAGCAGCGCCGGACAGAACACTGAAGCTTTCTTT.

The chain employs TRBV6-6 and TRBJ1-5; TRBD1 aligns across 8 bases. Germline V gene data show CDR1 as MNHNY and CDR2 as SVGAGI (reference sequence). This CDR3 has 14 residues. With V trimmed by 7 bases and J by 6 bases, 8 bases remained unmatched. The CDR3 region is CASTKDRVSQPQHF. The CDR3 DNA is TGTGCCAGCACCAAGGACAGGGTCAGTCAGCCCCAGCATTTT.

The CDR3 is CASSQDLGAPADNEQFF. The CDR3 nucleotides read TGCGCCAGCAGCCAAGATTTAGGGGCACCGGCGGACAATGAGCAGTTCTTC. The chain links TRBV4-3 to TRBJ2-1, with a weak D call TRBD1 (5 bases). Germline V gene lookup returns CDR1 LGHNA and CDR2 YSLEER. The CDR3 extends over 17 amino acids. V was cut by 0 bases and J by 5 bases, with 17 bases left in between.

CDR3 in amino acids: CASSGEWDRAYEQYF. In DNA form, the CDR3 reads TGTGCCAGCTCCGGGGAGTGGGACAGGGCTTACGAGCAGTACTTC. The gene calls are TRBV18 and TRBJ2-7; 9 nucleotides line up with TRBD1. Germline V gene sequence: CDR1 KGHSH, CDR2 LQKENI. The trim removed 6 bases at V and 4 bases at J, leaving 10 bases unmatched. This CDR3 comprises 15 residues.

This rearrangement joins TRBV7-9 to TRBJ2-1, with D possibly matching TRBD2 (6 bases). The V gene lost 4 bases and the J gene lost 8 bases, with 18 bases spanning the gap. The CDR3 length is 15 residues. Germline V lookup: CDR1 SEHNR, CDR2 FQNEAQ (reference sequence). The CDR3 loop is CASSSGLSGKDEQFF. The CDR3 bases are TGTGCCAGCAGCTCGGGACTCTCAGGGAAGGATGAGCAGTTCTTC.

A few counts support this clone. V is TRBV15 and J is TRBJ1-5, with D possibly TRBD1 on 5 matching bases. Germline assignment: CDR1 LNHNV and CDR2 YYDKDF (reference sequence). V was pared by 1 base and J by 2 bases, with 9 bases between. The CDR3 consists of 15 residues. CDR3 amino acids: CATSRGGGGNQPQHF. DNA for the CDR3: TGTGCCACCAGCAGAGGGGGGGGTGGCAATCAGCCCCAGCATTTT.

This clone was seen more than once but under ten times. The chain links TRBV7-3 to TRBJ2-1; 8 nucleotides align to TRBD2. The CDR3 length is 14 residues. Germline loops: CDR1 SGHTA, CDR2 FQGTGA. V shed 0 bases, J shed 8 bases, and the junction held 3 bases outside the gene matches. The CDR3 sequence: CASSLTSGNYEQFF. For the CDR3, the DNA is TGTGCCAGCAGCTTAACTAGCGGGAATTATGAGCAGTTCTTC.

This chain's CDR3 is CASSPTGGWDEKLFF. The DNA for the CDR3 is TGTGCCAGCAGCCCTACGGGGGGTTGGGATGAAAAACTGTTTTTT. This chain links TRBV27 with TRBJ1-4; weak D call: TRBD1 (5 bases). Trimming removed 6 bases from V and 6 bases from J, with 17 bases in between. There are 15 residues in the CDR3. Germline lookup yields CDR1 MNHEY and CDR2 SMNVEV (reference sequence).

V gene TRBV13 combines with J gene TRBJ1-2, with 10 bases matching TRBD1. Per the germline V gene, CDR1 is PRHDT and CDR2 is FYEKMQ (reference sequence). The CDR3 covers 14 residues. J lost 8 bases, V lost 4 bases, and 7 bases had no gene match. The CDR3 nucleotides read TGTGCCAGCAGCTCCCCCGGGACAGGGGACGGCTACACCTTC. Translating gives CASSSPGTGDGYTF.

This clone has more than one count but fewer than ten. This chain links TRBV5-6 with TRBJ2-2; TRBD2 matches 7 bases. Germline loops: CDR1 SGHDT, CDR2 YYEEEE. This CDR3 spans 15 amino acids. V gave up 2 bases and J gave up 6 bases; unmatched junction bases: 7. The CDR3: CASSFFGGGAGELFF. The CDR3 DNA follows: TGTGCCAGCAGCTTCTTCGGGGGAGGGGCCGGGGAGCTGTTTTTT.

The rearrangement uses TRBV19 and TRBJ1-4; 9 nucleotides line up with TRBD1. Trimming removed 3 bases from V and 6 bases from J; junction bases left unmatched: 8. The CDR3 is made up of 16 amino acids. The germline V gene has CDR1 LNHDA and CDR2 SQIVND (reference sequence). The CDR3 nucleotides are TGTGCCAGTAGTATCCCGGGACAGGGAGGGGATGAAAAACTGTTTTTT. This sequence encodes CASSIPGQGGDEKLFF. The variable domain in full, with the rest retrieved from reference TRBV19 and TRBJ1-4, is DGGITQSPKYLFRKEGQNVTLSCEQNLNHDAMYWYRQDPGQGLRLIYYSQIVNDFQKGDIAEGYSVSREKKESFPLTVTSAQKNPTAFYLCASSIPGQGGDEKLFFGSGTQLSVL.

Notes on this clone: The junction differs from germline at one of its ends, possibly a read error. The V call is TRBV25-1, the J call TRBJ1-5; D ambiguous. Germline V gene data show CDR1 as MGHDK and CDR2 as SYGVNS. The CDR3 covers 14 residues. CDR3 bases: TGTGCCAGCAGTGAGCGGGGTTTGGCACAGCCCCGGCATTTT. Translating gives CASSERGLAQPRHF.

This clone appeared a few times. This chain uses TRBV7-8 with TRBJ2-2; D might be TRBD1 (6 bases). V lost 4 bases, J lost 5 bases, and 8 bases lay in between. Germline values: CDR1 SGHVS, CDR2 FQNEAQ. This CDR3 has 13 amino acids. The DNA for the CDR3 is TGTGCCAGCAGCTCAAGGGGGACCGGGGAGCTGTTTTTT. Translated, it gives CASSSRGTGELFF.

The chain links TRBV27 to TRBJ2-6, with D unresolved. The CDR3 is 16 amino acids. Germline assignment: CDR1 MNHEY and CDR2 SMNVEV (reference sequence). Trimming pared 2 bases from V and 0 bases from J, leaving 8 bases between. Here the CDR3 DNA reads TGTGCCAGCAGTTTAGCAGGTACCTCTGGGGCCAACGTCCTGACTTTC. Translating gives CASSLAGTSGANVLTF.

CDR3 region: CASSEDPGNTEAFF. The CDR3 nucleotides read TGTGCCAGCAGTGAAGACCCAGGGAACACTGAAGCTTTCTTT. The chain recombines TRBV6-1 with TRBJ1-1; D remains unclear. V was shortened by 1 base and J by 1 base, with 7 bases between the two germline ends. Germline V CDR1 and CDR2: MNHNS, SASEGT. The CDR3 length is 14 residues.